The 27 T cell receptor beta chains in this list originate from one sample, sequenced in a study of blood T cell repertoires in COVID-19. Assay used: immunoSEQ multiplex PCR; TCRdb lists only in-frame clones, some missing. The sample lists more than 450,000 clones, about nine tenths seen once, with about 0.65% in the top ten. The source material was PBMCs or T cells enriched from blood (not recorded which). These receptors were obtained from a woman between 18 and 29 years old who had recovered from COVID-19.

The rearrangement uses TRBV11-2 and TRBJ2-2; 11 bases agree with TRBD2. The V gene's germline CDR1 is SGHAT and CDR2 FQNNGV. The CDR3 totals 15 residues. V shed 3 bases and J 5 bases; nucleotides not matched to a gene: 2. CDR3 residues: CASSFGTSGTGELFF. The CDR3 DNA reads as TGTGCCAGCAGCTTCGGGACTAGCGGAACCGGGGAGCTGTTTTTT.

This chain links TRBV9 with TRBJ1-1, with D hard to call. The germline gives CDR1 SGDLS, CDR2 YYNGEE. This CDR3 spans 15 amino acids. Trimming stripped 0 bases from V and 4 bases from J, with 13 bases between. The CDR3 reads CASSVGGMDGTEAFF. CDR3 DNA: TGTGCCAGCAGCGTAGGAGGGATGGATGGCACTGAAGCTTTCTTT.

This rearrangement joins TRBV2 to TRBJ1-2; D is undetermined. With 7 bases removed from V and 5 bases from J, the gap between germline ends came to 14 bases. The CDR3 has 13 amino acids. The germline CDR1 and CDR2 sequences are SNHLY and FYNNEI. The CDR3 protein is CASTEVEIYGYTF. For the CDR3, the DNA is TGTGCCAGCACTGAGGTTGAGATATATGGCTACACCTTC.

The V call is TRBV30, the J call TRBJ1-1; D remains unclear. Trimming stripped 0 bases from V and 5 bases from J, with 7 bases between. From germline, CDR1 is GTSNPN and CDR2 SVGIG (reference sequence). The CDR3 loop spans 12 amino acids. The CDR3 coding sequence is TGTGCCTGGAGTGTTTTATCGACTGAAGCTTTCTTT. Translation: CAWSVLSTEAFF.

The genes are TRBV30 and TRBJ1-4; TRBD1 matches at 7 bases. The CDR3 extends over 14 amino acids. Germline V gives CDR1 GTSNPN, CDR2 SVGIG (reference sequence). V shed 5 bases and J 5 bases; nucleotides not matched to a gene: 8. As DNA, the CDR3 is TGTGCCTGGTCTCCGGGACAGCTCAATGAAAAACTGTTTTTT. Its translation is CAWSPGQLNEKLFF.

CDR3 coding DNA: TGTGCCTGGAGTAGGGGGATTAATTCACCCCTCCACTTT. Translation gives CAWSRGINSPLHF. The rearrangement joins TRBV30 to TRBJ1-6; possibly TRBD1 for D (6 bases). Looked up from germline, CDR1 is GTSNPN and CDR2 is SVGIG (reference sequence). V was clipped by 2 bases and J by 6 bases, with 8 bases between them. The CDR3 runs to 13 residues.

The V call is TRBV6-5, the J call TRBJ2-7, with TRBD2 as a possible D gene (5 bases). CDR3 length: 13 amino acids. Germline V gene lookup returns CDR1 MNHEY and CDR2 SVGAGI. Trimming left V 4 bases short and J 3 bases short, with 10 bases between. The CDR3 DNA reads TGTGCCAGCAGTTGGCGGGTTAACTACGAGCAGTACTTC. Residues: CASSWRVNYEQYF.

This chain uses TRBV5-4 with TRBJ2-5; 7 positions match TRBD2. V shed 2 bases, J shed 5 bases, and the junction held 6 bases outside the gene matches. Germline CDR1 SGHNT, CDR2 YYREEE (reference sequence). This CDR3 contains 14 residues. The CDR3 spells CASSFGLVGETQYF. DNA of the CDR3: TGTGCCAGCAGCTTCGGACTAGTCGGGGAGACCCAGTACTTC.

The chain is built from TRBV2 and TRBJ1-1; possible D gene TRBD1, 6 bases. Germline loops: CDR1 SNHLY, CDR2 FYNNEI. This CDR3 has 13 amino acids. V lost 10 bases to trimming and J lost 5 bases, with 17 bases between them. The CDR3 reads CATRYRADTEAFF. CDR3 DNA: TGTGCCACACGATACAGGGCGGATACTGAAGCTTTCTTT.

This chain uses TRBV2 with TRBJ2-7; D ambiguous. This CDR3 is 13 amino acids long. Germline assignment: CDR1 SNHLY and CDR2 FYNNEI. Trimming stripped 4 bases from V and 4 bases from J, with 11 bases between. The CDR3 loop is CASSVELSYEQYF. The CDR3 DNA is TGTGCCAGCAGTGTGGAACTATCATACGAGCAGTACTTC.

This chain uses TRBV5-8 with TRBJ2-7; D may be TRBD2 (6 bases). Deletions cut 6 bases from V and 2 bases from J, with 27 bases between. In germline, CDR1 is SGHTS, CDR2 YDEGEE. This CDR3 has 18 residues. The CDR3 loop reads CASKGFSGRTWAPYEQYF. Here the CDR3 DNA reads TGTGCCAGCAAAGGTTTTAGCGGCCGGACGTGGGCCCCCTACGAGCAGTACTTC.

The chain combines TRBV5-1 with TRBJ2-1; D is undetermined. Germline assignment: CDR1 SGHRS and CDR2 YFSETQ. V dropped 0 bases and J dropped 8 bases, with 12 bases sitting between them. There are 14 residues in the CDR3. CDR3 residues: CASSLAQFTDEQFF. CDR3 coding DNA: TGCGCCAGCAGCTTGGCCCAGTTCACCGATGAGCAGTTCTTC.

The chain has TRBV12-3 or TRBV12-4 and TRBJ1-2, with 7 bases identical to TRBD1. Trimming cost V 7 bases and J 6 bases; bases outside gene matches: 2. The CDR3 has 11 residues. CDR3 sequence reads: CASIRGDGYTF. Written as DNA, the CDR3 is TGTGCCAGCATCAGGGGGGATGGCTACACCTTC.

This chain links TRBV6-5 with TRBJ1-3; 7 nucleotides agree with TRBD1. Germline V gene lookup returns CDR1 MNHEY and CDR2 SVGAGI. V was clipped by 7 bases and J by 3 bases; unmatched bases: 9. CDR3 size: 15 residues. CDR3 DNA sequence: TGTGCCAGCAAGAGGGGGCAATGGGATGGAAACACCATATATTTT. Translated, it gives CASKRGQWDGNTIYF.

The CDR3 reads CASSPSESGGTDTQYF. The CDR3 DNA is TGTGCCAGCAGCCCTTCGGAGAGCGGGGGCACAGATACGCAGTATTTT. The rearrangement joins TRBV5-4 to TRBJ2-3; TRBD2 agrees at 7 bases. Trimming took 4 bases from V and 1 from J; bases not matched to a gene: 9. The germline V gene has CDR1 SGHNT and CDR2 YYREEE (reference sequence). The CDR3 is made up of 16 amino acids.

The chain links TRBV7-7 to TRBJ2-1, with D possibly being TRBD2 (5 bases). V was trimmed by 4 bases and J by 9 bases, leaving 19 bases between them. This CDR3 region has 15 residues. CDR1 is SSHAT and CDR2 is FNYEAQ in the germline V gene (reference sequence). The CDR3 sequence is CASSSTDGGLAEQFF. In DNA, the CDR3 is TGTGCCAGCAGCTCCACCGATGGTGGGCTAGCTGAGCAGTTCTTC.

V is TRBV2 and J is TRBJ1-6; the D gene is possibly TRBD1 (5 bases). Germline V gene sequence: CDR1 SNHLY, CDR2 FYNNEI. The CDR3 consists of 13 residues. The V end lost 6 bases, the J end lost 6 bases, and 9 bases lay between the germline ends. Written as DNA, the CDR3 is TGTGCCAGCAGGACAGTCACTAATTCACCCCTCCACTTT. Protein product: CASRTVTNSPLHF.

This chain links TRBV2 with TRBJ1-1; D ambiguous. Germline assignment: CDR1 SNHLY and CDR2 FYNNEI. The germline V and J ends were trimmed by 7 bases and 2 bases, with 8 bases remaining between them. The CDR3 is made up of 12 amino acids. CDR3 DNA: TGTGCCAGCAAGGAGGGAAACACTGAAGCTTTCTTT. Translation gives CASKEGNTEAFF.

This rearrangement joins TRBV24-1 to TRBJ2-5; perhaps TRBD1 as D (5 bases). The CDR3 has 15 residues. The germline CDR1 and CDR2 sequences are KGHDR and SFDVKD. The V end lost 4 bases, the J end lost 1 base, and 12 bases lay between the germline ends. Here the CDR3 reads CATSDATGTQETQYF. DNA for the CDR3: TGTGCCACCAGTGACGCAACAGGAACCCAAGAGACCCAGTACTTC.

The chain uses TRBV30 and TRBJ1-4, with D possibly being TRBD1 (5 bases). V was pared by 0 bases and J by 7 bases, with 9 bases between. Germline assignment: CDR1 GTSNPN and CDR2 SVGIG (reference sequence). The CDR3 spans 13 residues. CDR3 sequence reads: CAWSVGGSEKLFF. CDR3 DNA: TGTGCCTGGAGTGTGGGGGGTAGTGAAAAACTGTTTTTT. The full variable domain, rest sourced from reference TRBV30 and TRBJ1-4, is SQTIHQWPATLVQPVGSPLSLECTVEGTSNPNLYWYRQAAGRGLQLLFYSVGIGQISSEVPQNLSASRPQDRQFILSSKKLLLSDSGFYLCAWSVGGSEKLFFGSGTQLSVL.

The DNA of the CDR3 is TGCAGTGCTAGTAGGGGCTGGGGGGGGTCCTACGAGCAGTACTTC. As protein: CSASRGWGGSYEQYF. The chain links TRBV20-1 to TRBJ2-7, with 7 bases that match TRBD2. This CDR3 has 15 residues. Germline CDR1 and CDR2: DFQATT and SNEGSKA (reference sequence). Trimming cost V 3 bases and J 1 base; bases outside gene matches: 9.

Turning to this clone: Additional DNA sequences in this sample encode the identical CDR3. The J gene is TRBJ2-7, the V gene TRBV11-2; D not resolved. This CDR3 contains 11 residues. The germline V gene has CDR1 SGHAT and CDR2 FQNNGV. Trimming shortened V by 5 bases and J by 4 bases, and 6 bases separated the two germline ends. The CDR3 sequence: CASSPLYEQYF. CDR3 nucleotides: TGTGCCAGCAGCCCGTTGTACGAGCAGTACTTC.

The genes are TRBV7-9 and TRBJ1-1; 9 bases line up with TRBD1. V lost 7 bases, J lost 11 bases, and 8 bases stayed unmatched. The germline V gene has CDR1 SEHNR and CDR2 FQNEAQ (reference sequence). The CDR3 covers 12 residues. This CDR3 is CASTLSDRGAFF. CDR3 bases: TGTGCCAGCACCCTATCGGACAGGGGTGCTTTCTTT.

There are a few counts of this clone. DNA for the CDR3: TGTGCCAGCAGCTTAACGGGACTAGCAACAAGTCCCTACGAGCAGTACTTC. It codes for CASSLTGLATSPYEQYF. The chain couples TRBV5-5 to TRBJ2-7, with 9 positions matching TRBD2. The CDR3 length is 17 residues. Germline loops: CDR1 SGHKS, CDR2 YYEKEE (reference sequence). Unmatched junction bases numbered 11, after V lost 2 bases and J lost 2 bases.

The V gene is TRBV18, the J gene TRBJ2-7; 7 nucleotides align to TRBD2. V was pared by 4 bases and J by 5 bases, with 8 bases of the junction left unmatched. Germline V gene sequence: CDR1 KGHSH, CDR2 LQKENI. This CDR3 has 14 residues. The CDR3 loop is CASSLPGTNNEQYF. CDR3 coding DNA: TGTGCCAGCTCACTCCCCGGGACTAATAACGAGCAGTACTTC.

The J gene is TRBJ2-1, the V gene TRBV29-1; D gene unclear. Per the germline V gene, CDR1 is SQVTM and CDR2 is ANQGSEA. The CDR3 covers 11 residues. Trimming removed 4 bases at V and 8 bases at J, with 9 bases between. CDR3 nucleotides: TGCAGCGTTGGACTGGTCGATGAGCAGTTCTTC. It specifies CSVGLVDEQFF.

Worth noting for this clone: One end of the junction fails to match germline, which may point to a read error. V usage is TRBV5-8 and J usage is TRBJ1-2, with a possible D match to TRBD1 (6 bases). The CDR3 runs to 13 residues. Germline CDR1 SGHTS, CDR2 YDEGEE. The DNA of the CDR3 is TGTGCCAGCAGCTTGGTAGGGGGATCGAGCTCGCCCTTC. Its protein is CASSLVGGSSSPF.